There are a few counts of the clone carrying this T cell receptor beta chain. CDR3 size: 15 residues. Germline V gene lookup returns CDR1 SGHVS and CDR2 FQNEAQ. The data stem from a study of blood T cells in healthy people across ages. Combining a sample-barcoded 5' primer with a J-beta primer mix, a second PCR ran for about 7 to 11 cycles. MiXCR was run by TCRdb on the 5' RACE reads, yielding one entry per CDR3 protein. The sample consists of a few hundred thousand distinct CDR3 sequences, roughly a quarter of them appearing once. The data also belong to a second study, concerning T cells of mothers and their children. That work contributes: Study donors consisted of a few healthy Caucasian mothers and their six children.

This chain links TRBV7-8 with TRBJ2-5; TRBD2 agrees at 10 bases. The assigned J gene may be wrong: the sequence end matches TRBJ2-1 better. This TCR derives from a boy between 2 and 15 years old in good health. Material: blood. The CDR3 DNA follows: TGTGCCAGCAGCCCGGGACTAGCGCTCGAAAATGAGCAGTTCTTC. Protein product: CASSPGLALENEQFF.